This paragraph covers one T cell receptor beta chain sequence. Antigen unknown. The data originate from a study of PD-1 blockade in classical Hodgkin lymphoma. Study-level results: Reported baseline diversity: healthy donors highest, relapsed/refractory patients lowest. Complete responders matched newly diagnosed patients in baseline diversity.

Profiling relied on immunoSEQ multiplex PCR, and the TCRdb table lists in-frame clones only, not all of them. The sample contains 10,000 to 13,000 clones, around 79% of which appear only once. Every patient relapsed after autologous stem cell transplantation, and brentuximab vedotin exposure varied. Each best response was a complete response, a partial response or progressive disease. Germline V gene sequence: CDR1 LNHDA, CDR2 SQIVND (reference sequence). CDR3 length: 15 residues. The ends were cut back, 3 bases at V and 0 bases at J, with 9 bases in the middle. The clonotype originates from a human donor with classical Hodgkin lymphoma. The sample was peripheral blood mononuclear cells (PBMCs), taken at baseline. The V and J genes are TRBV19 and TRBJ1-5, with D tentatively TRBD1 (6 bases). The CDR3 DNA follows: TGTGCCAGTAGTATTGGGACACATAGCAATCAGCCCCAGCATTTT. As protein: CASSIGTHSNQPQHF. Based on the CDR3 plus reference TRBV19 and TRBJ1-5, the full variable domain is DGGITQSPKYLFRKEGQNVTLSCEQNLNHDAMYWYRQDPGQGLRLIYYSQIVNDFQKGDIAEGYSVSREKKESFPLTVTSAQKNPTAFYLCASSIGTHSNQPQHFGDGTRLSIL.